The next 29 T cell receptor beta chains were all read from a single sample in a study of blood T cell repertoires in COVID-19. The assay was immunoSEQ multiplex PCR, and TCRdb's table has in-frame clones only and misses some. The sample has tens of thousands of clones, around 87% seen once. Sequenced sample: peripheral blood. These receptors originate from a woman aged 55 to 70 with acute or convalescent COVID-19.

The V gene is TRBV5-6, the J gene TRBJ2-1; D is ambiguous. Trimming pared 1 base from V and 10 bases from J, leaving 12 bases between. Germline V CDR1 and CDR2: SGHDT, YYEEEE. CDR3 length: 13 amino acids. CDR3 sequence reads: CASSLMTPAEQFF. In DNA form, the CDR3 reads TGTGCCAGCAGCTTGATGACACCTGCCGAGCAGTTCTTC. Together with reference TRBV5-6 and TRBJ2-1, the CDR3 gives the full variable domain: DAGVTQSPTHLIKTRGQQVTLRCSPKSGHDTVSWYQQALGQGPQFIFQYYEEEERQRGNFPDRFSGHQFPNYSSELNVNALLLGDSALYLCASSLMTPAEQFFGPGTRLTVL.

This clone was picked up a small number of times. The chain has TRBV5-4 and TRBJ1-4, with a possible D match to TRBD1 (6 bases). CDR3 length: 14 residues. Germline values: CDR1 SGHNT, CDR2 YYREEE (reference sequence). V was pared by 2 bases and J by 8 bases, with 13 bases between. As DNA, the CDR3 is TGTGCCAGCAGCTTTAAACAGGGAAGCGAAAAACTGTTTTTT. This sequence encodes CASSFKQGSEKLFF.

This chain connects TRBV15 to TRBJ1-2; D is undetermined. This CDR3 spans 15 amino acids. V was trimmed by 1 base and J by 1 base, leaving 10 bases between them. Germline V CDR1 and CDR2: LNHNV, YYDKDF (reference sequence). For the CDR3, the DNA is TGTGCCACCAGCAGAGCACGGAGAGATAACTATGGCTACACCTTC. It translates to CATSRARRDNYGYTF.

The chain joins TRBV9 to TRBJ2-6; 7 positions match TRBD1. The CDR3 contains 15 residues. The V gene's germline CDR1 is SGDLS and CDR2 YYNGEE. With 3 bases clipped from V and 2 bases from J, the junction kept 2 bases outside the gene matches. The CDR3 loop is CASSAQGAGANVLTF. The CDR3 DNA is TGTGCCAGCAGCGCCCAGGGGGCTGGGGCCAACGTCCTGACTTTC. The variable domain in full, with the rest retrieved from reference TRBV9 and TRBJ2-6, is DSGVTQTPKHLITATGQRVTLRCSPRSGDLSVYWYQQSLDQGLQFLIQYYNGEERAKGNILERFSAQQFPDLHSELNLSSLELGDSALYFCASSAQGAGANVLTFGAGSRLTVL.

The rearrangement uses TRBV21-1 and TRBJ2-7; the table's D call, TRBD2, has no DNA check behind it. TRBV21-1 is described as a pseudogene. The CDR3 runs 17 residues. In nucleotides, the CDR3 is TGTGCCAGCAGCAAAGGTACGGAGGGGCCCCAATCCTACGAGCAGTACGTC. This gives the protein CASSKGTEGPQSYEQYV.

About this clone itself: The sample carries other DNA sequences with the same CDR3. The chain has TRBV15 and TRBJ1-4, with D uncertain. Trimming removed 0 bases from V and 10 bases from J, with 12 bases in between. The CDR3 is 14 amino acids. Germline V CDR1 and CDR2: LNHNV, YYDKDF (reference sequence). In DNA, the CDR3 is TGTGCCACCAGCAGAGACGAGGGCTGGGGAAAACTGTTTTTT. Translating gives CATSRDEGWGKLFF.

The rearrangement links TRBV11-2 to TRBJ2-1; 15 nucleotides line up with TRBD2. The germline gives CDR1 SGHAT, CDR2 FQNNGV. J lost 10 bases, V lost 4 bases, and 11 bases had no gene match. This CDR3 has 17 residues. The CDR3 spells CASSSLGGLAGGGEQFF. The CDR3 region has the DNA TGTGCCAGCAGCTCCCTAGGGGGACTAGCGGGAGGTGGGGAGCAGTTCTTC.

The J gene is TRBJ2-7, the V gene TRBV6-1, with TRBD1 matching 7 bases. The CDR3 consists of 13 residues. Germline trimming cut 0 bases from V and 4 bases from J; bases unmatched to any gene: 0. Germline-derived CDR1 and CDR2 are MNHNS and SASEGT. The DNA for the CDR3 is TGTGCCAGCAGTGAAGCGGGACAGTACGAGCAGTACGTC. It is translated as CASSEAGQYEQYV.

The rearrangement joins TRBV15 to TRBJ2-1; 8 bases are a match to TRBD2. The V and J ends lost 2 bases and 8 bases, in that order; junction bases with no gene match: 8. From germline, CDR1 is LNHNV and CDR2 YYDKDF (reference sequence). The CDR3 totals 15 residues. The CDR3 loop reads CATSRPSGSLDEQFF. For the CDR3, the DNA is TGTGCCACCAGCAGACCAAGCGGGAGTCTGGATGAGCAGTTCTTC.

This chain joins TRBV11-3 and TRBJ2-7; 8 nucleotides line up with TRBD2. The J segment lost 5 bases and the V segment lost 5 bases, leaving 14 bases of the junction unmatched. Germline assignment: CDR1 SGHNT and CDR2 YENEEA. The CDR3 has 16 residues. The DNA of the CDR3 is TGTGCCAGCAGCCTCCCCGGCGGGGGGTGGCCCAACGAGCAGTACGTC. Its translation: CASSLPGGGWPNEQYV.

CDR3 sequence reads: CAWSQRQIHNSPLHF. The CDR3 DNA reads as TGTGCCTGGAGTCAGAGACAGATCCATAATTCACCCCTCCACTTT. The V call is TRBV30, the J call TRBJ1-6; D perhaps matches TRBD1 (5 bases). CDR3 length: 15 amino acids. Per germline, CDR1 GTSNPN and CDR2 SVGIG (reference sequence). Trimming removed 2 bases at V and 5 bases at J, with 13 bases between.

The V call is TRBV6-5, the J call TRBJ1-1; 7 nucleotides align to TRBD1. J lost 1 base, V lost 6 bases, and 5 bases had no gene match. CDR1 is MNHEY, CDR2 SVGAGI, per germline. The CDR3 sequence is 14 residues long. CDR3 nucleotides: TGTGCCAGCAGGCCGGGACAGAAGAACACTGAAGCTTTCTTT. It yields the protein CASRPGQKNTEAFF.

Only one count was recorded for this clone. V usage is TRBV7-2 and J usage is TRBJ2-1; no definite D call. The length of the CDR3 is 13 residues. Germline CDR1 and CDR2: SGHTA and FQGNSA. Trimming removed 0 bases at V and 7 bases at J, with 7 bases between. The CDR3 spells CASSLARENEQFF. The CDR3 region has the DNA TGTGCCAGCAGCTTAGCGAGAGAAAATGAGCAGTTCTTC.

V is TRBV10-3 and J is TRBJ2-7, with D possibly TRBD1 on 5 matching bases. The CDR3 extends over 14 amino acids. The ends were cut back, 3 bases at V and 6 bases at J, with 15 bases in the middle. Germline CDR1 reads ENHRY; CDR2 reads SYGVKD. In DNA, the CDR3 is TGTGCCATCAGTGAACCATCAAGGGGCTCCGAGCAGTACGTC. This codes for CAISEPSRGSEQYV.

The rearrangement links TRBV21-1 to TRBJ2-2; TRBD2 is the table's D call, not checked against the DNA. TRBV21-1 is designated a pseudogene. The CDR3 consists of 16 residues. The CDR3 region has the DNA TGTGCCAGCAGCTGGAGGCAGCGACCGAACACCGGGGAGCTGTTTTTT. Translated, it gives CASSWRQRPNTGELFF.

The V gene is TRBV3-1 (or the pseudogene TRBV3-2), the J gene TRBJ2-3; TRBD2 matches 7 bases. Losses at the gene ends were 0 bases for V and 6 bases for J; bases not matched to a gene: 6. The CDR3 has 15 residues. Germline loops: CDR1 LGHDT, CDR2 YNNKEL (reference sequence). CDR3 region: CASSQEPSRGDTQYF. The CDR3 DNA sequence: TGTGCCAGCAGCCAAGAGCCTTCGCGGGGGGATACGCAGTATTTT.

The V call is TRBV11-1, the J call TRBJ1-1; no definite D call. Trimming removed 2 bases from V and 7 bases from J, with 11 bases in between. This CDR3 is 13 amino acids long. CDR1 and CDR2 (germline): SGHAT, FQDESV (reference sequence). DNA of the CDR3: TGTGCCAGCAGCTTATCGATGAGGTATGAAGCTTTCTTT. This translates into CASSLSMRYEAFF.

The gene calls are TRBV18 and TRBJ1-4; D perhaps matches TRBD1 (5 bases). Germline V lookup: CDR1 KGHSH, CDR2 LQKENI. V was shortened by 3 bases and J by 4 bases, with 18 bases between the two germline ends. There are 17 residues in the CDR3. CDR3: CASSPSKSGAGNEKLFF. The CDR3 bases are TGTGCCAGCTCACCCTCGAAGTCTGGGGCTGGTAATGAAAAACTGTTTTTT.

The V and J genes are TRBV19 and TRBJ2-2; 10 bases are shared with TRBD2. There are 21 residues in the CDR3. V was clipped by 3 bases and J by 6 bases; unmatched bases: 22. Germline CDR1 and CDR2: LNHDA and SQIVND (reference sequence). Here the CDR3 reads CASSMTAPSGRSKGGSGELFF. The CDR3 DNA sequence: TGTGCCAGTAGTATGACCGCCCCTAGCGGGAGAAGTAAAGGAGGCTCCGGGGAGCTGTTTTTT.

This chain links TRBV30 with TRBJ1-4; possible D gene TRBD1, 6 bases. The CDR3 extends over 12 amino acids. V dropped 2 bases and J dropped 8 bases, with 9 bases sitting between them. Germline lookup yields CDR1 GTSNPN and CDR2 SVGIG (reference sequence). The CDR3 loop reads CAWSYQGEKLFF. The CDR3, as DNA: TGTGCCTGGAGTTATCAGGGGGAAAAACTGTTTTTT.

This clone was found once. The V and J genes are TRBV7-2 and TRBJ2-3, with TRBD2 matching 14 bases. This CDR3 is built from 15 residues. The germline gives CDR1 SGHTA, CDR2 FQGNSA. The V gene end was trimmed by 5 bases and the J gene end by 6 bases; junction bases not matched to a gene: 4. DNA of the CDR3: TGTGCCAGCAGCGCGACTAGCGGGAGGGGTGATACGCAGTATTTT. Translating gives CASSATSGRGDTQYF.

The chain uses TRBV5-1 and TRBJ2-1, with 7 bases matching TRBD2. CDR1 and CDR2 from the germline V gene are SGHRS and YFSETQ. Trimming at V came to 5 bases and at J to 4 bases, leaving 15 bases not matched to a gene. The CDR3 is made up of 17 amino acids. Here the CDR3 reads CASSYTSVGGNYNEQFF. In nucleotides, the CDR3 is TGCGCCAGCAGTTATACCTCAGTGGGGGGGAATTACAATGAGCAGTTCTTC.

The rearrangement uses TRBV23-1 and TRBJ2-4; D gene unclear. TRBV23-1 is annotated as an ORF whose role is uncertain. Trimming pared 0 bases from V and 0 bases from J, leaving 18 bases between. The CDR3 covers 19 residues. The CDR3 nucleotides read TGCGCCAGCAGTCAATCGTTCAAACAGCTCCTCGGAGCCAAAAACATTCAGTACTTC. Translating it yields CASSQSFKQLLGAKNIQYF.

V gene TRBV19 combines with J gene TRBJ2-2; D not certain. Per the germline V gene, CDR1 is LNHDA and CDR2 is SQIVND (reference sequence). The CDR3 runs to 16 residues. V gave up 3 bases and J gave up 1 base, with 12 bases separating them. In DNA form, the CDR3 reads TGTGCCAGTAGTATTCGGTCGGCGGTGAACACCGGGGAGCTGTTTTTT. This translates into CASSIRSAVNTGELFF.

The chain recombines TRBV18 with TRBJ2-5; 11 bases match TRBD2. CDR1 KGHSH and CDR2 LQKENI come from the germline V gene. The CDR3 runs 16 residues. J was trimmed by 4 bases and V by 2 bases; bases with no gene match: 6. The CDR3 DNA follows: TGTGCCAGCTCACCAAATCCCGGGACTAGCGGAGAGACCCAGTACTTC. Encoded protein: CASSPNPGTSGETQYF.

The V call is TRBV5-5, the J call TRBJ2-3; D possibly corresponds to TRBD1 (5 bases). V gave up 0 bases and J gave up 2 bases, with 10 bases separating them. CDR1 SGHKS and CDR2 YYEKEE come from the germline V gene (reference sequence). This CDR3 is built from 15 residues. The chain's CDR3 is CASSLGAGPTDTQYF. DNA of the CDR3: TGTGCCAGCAGCTTGGGAGCAGGGCCCACAGATACGCAGTATTTT.

This chain links TRBV19 with TRBJ1-1, with a tentative D call TRBD1 (5 bases). The germline gives CDR1 LNHDA, CDR2 SQIVND (reference sequence). V lost 5 bases, J lost 3 bases, and 25 bases lay in between. The CDR3 loop spans 18 amino acids. The CDR3 region is CASSSTWGLGTRDTEAFF. The CDR3 DNA follows: TGTGCCAGTAGTTCCACCTGGGGGTTGGGGACTAGGGACACTGAAGCTTTCTTT.

The chain has TRBV6-5 and TRBJ1-3; no firm D call. From germline, CDR1 is MNHEY and CDR2 SVGAGI. Trimming took off 0 bases at V and 4 bases at J, with 13 bases between the two ends. The CDR3 is 16 amino acids. CDR3 protein: CASSYSATRQGNTIYF. CDR3 DNA: TGTGCCAGCAGTTACTCGGCCACCCGACAAGGAAACACCATATATTTT.

The chain is built from TRBV2 and TRBJ2-5; TRBD1 aligns across 10 bases. Germline V gene lookup returns CDR1 SNHLY and CDR2 FYNNEI. There are 14 residues in the CDR3. V trimming: 5 bases; J trimming: 5 bases; junction bases outside the gene matches: 5. CDR3 DNA: TGTGCCAGCAGTTGGGACAGGGGTTTTGAGACCCAGTACTTC. Its protein is CASSWDRGFETQYF.